This T cell receptor (beta chain) emerged from a study of T cells in localized non-small cell lung cancer. Points from the study as a whole: In adjacent lung, a median roughly 57 of the top 100 tumor clones were found.

Notes on this clone: Its target is unknown.

The method was immunoSEQ multiplex PCR; TCRdb's version includes in-frame clones alone and lacks a portion of them. Among around 40,000 clones, about 83% were seen once, and the ten largest hold about 8%. The CDR3 consists of 14 residues. Germline loops: CDR1 SGHRS, CDR2 YFSETQ. The ends were cut back, 0 bases at V and 2 bases at J, with 9 bases in the middle. This sequence was found in a man aged 35 to 69 with stage II lung adenocarcinoma. The material sequenced was PBMCs, taken before any cancer treatment. The V gene is TRBV5-1, the J gene TRBJ2-7; D remains unclear. CDR3 in amino acids: CASSLGPGPYEQYF. CDR3 in DNA: TGCGCCAGCAGCTTGGGGCCAGGCCCCTACGAGCAGTACTTC. Filled out from reference TRBV5-1 and TRBJ2-7, the complete variable domain reads KAGVTQTPRYLIKTRGQQVTLSCSPISGHRSVSWYQQTPGQGLQFLFEYFSETQRNKGNFPGRFSGRQFSNSRSEMNVSTLELGDSALYLCASSLGPGPYEQYFGPGTRLTVT.